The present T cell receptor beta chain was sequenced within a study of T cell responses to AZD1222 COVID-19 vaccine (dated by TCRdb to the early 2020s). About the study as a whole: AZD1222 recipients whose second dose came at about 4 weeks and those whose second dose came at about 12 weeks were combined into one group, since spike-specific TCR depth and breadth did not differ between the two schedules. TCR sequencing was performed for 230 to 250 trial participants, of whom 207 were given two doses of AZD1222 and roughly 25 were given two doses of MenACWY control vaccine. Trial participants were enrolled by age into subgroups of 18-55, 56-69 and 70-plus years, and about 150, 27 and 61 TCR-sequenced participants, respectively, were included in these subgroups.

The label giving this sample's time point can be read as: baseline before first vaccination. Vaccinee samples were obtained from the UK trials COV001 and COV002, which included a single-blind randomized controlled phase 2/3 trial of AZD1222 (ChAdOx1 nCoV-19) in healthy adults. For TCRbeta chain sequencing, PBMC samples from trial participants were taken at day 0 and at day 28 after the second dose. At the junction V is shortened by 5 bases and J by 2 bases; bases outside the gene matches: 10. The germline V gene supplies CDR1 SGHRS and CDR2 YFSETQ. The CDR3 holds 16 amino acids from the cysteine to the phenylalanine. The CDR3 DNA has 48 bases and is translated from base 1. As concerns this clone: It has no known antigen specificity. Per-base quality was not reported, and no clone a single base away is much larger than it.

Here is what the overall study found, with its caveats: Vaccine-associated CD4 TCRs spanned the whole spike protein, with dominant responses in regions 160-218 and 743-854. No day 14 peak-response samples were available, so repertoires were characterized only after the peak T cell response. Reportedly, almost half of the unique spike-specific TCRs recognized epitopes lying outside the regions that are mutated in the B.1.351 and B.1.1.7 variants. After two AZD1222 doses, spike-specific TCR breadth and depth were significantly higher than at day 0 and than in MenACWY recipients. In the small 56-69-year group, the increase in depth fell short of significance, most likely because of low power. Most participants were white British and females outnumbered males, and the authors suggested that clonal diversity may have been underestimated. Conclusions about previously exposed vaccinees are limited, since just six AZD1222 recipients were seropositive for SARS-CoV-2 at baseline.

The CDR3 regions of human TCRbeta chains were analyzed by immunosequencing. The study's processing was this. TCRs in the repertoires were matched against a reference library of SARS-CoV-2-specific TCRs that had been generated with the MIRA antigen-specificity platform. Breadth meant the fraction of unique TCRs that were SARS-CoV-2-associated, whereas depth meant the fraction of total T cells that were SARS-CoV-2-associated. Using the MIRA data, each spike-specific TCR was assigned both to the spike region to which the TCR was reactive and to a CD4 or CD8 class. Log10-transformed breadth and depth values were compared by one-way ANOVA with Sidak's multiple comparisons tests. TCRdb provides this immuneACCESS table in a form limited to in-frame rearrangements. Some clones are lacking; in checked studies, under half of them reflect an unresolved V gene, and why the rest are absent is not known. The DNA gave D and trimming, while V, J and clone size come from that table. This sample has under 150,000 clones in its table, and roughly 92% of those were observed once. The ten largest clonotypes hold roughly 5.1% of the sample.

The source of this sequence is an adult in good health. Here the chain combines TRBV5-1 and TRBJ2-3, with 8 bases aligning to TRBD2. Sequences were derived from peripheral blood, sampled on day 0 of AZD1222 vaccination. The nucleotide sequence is TGCGCCAGCAGGTCGAGCCGGGAGGGATACACAGATACGCAGTATTTT. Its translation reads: CASRSSREGYTDTQYF. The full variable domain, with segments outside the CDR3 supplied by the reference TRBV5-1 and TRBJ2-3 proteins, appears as KAGVTQTPRYLIKTRGQQVTLSCSPISGHRSVSWYQQTPGQGLQFLFEYFSETQRNKGNFPGRFSGRQFSNSRSEMNVSTLELGDSALYLCASRSSREGYTDTQYFGPGTRLTVL.